The 32 T cell receptor beta chains reported below all come from one sample, sequenced in a study of blood T cell repertoires in COVID-19. Profiling relied on immunoSEQ multiplex PCR, and the TCRdb table lists in-frame clones only, not all of them. The repertoire holds about 300,000 clones, with about nine tenths as singletons. Sequencing was carried out using PBMCs or T cells enriched from blood (not recorded which). These receptors originate from a man aged 30-40 years who had recovered from COVID-19.

The chain carries TRBV29-1 and TRBJ1-2; D remains unclear. V was trimmed by 6 bases and J by 6 bases, leaving 20 bases between them. The CDR3 contains 14 residues. Per germline, CDR1 SQVTM and CDR2 ANQGSEA. As DNA, the CDR3 is TGCAGCGTCGTCAACCGGGGTAAACCCCATGGCTACACCTTC. The encoded protein is CSVVNRGKPHGYTF.

V and J are TRBV29-1 and TRBJ1-1, with 8 positions matching TRBD1. CDR3 size: 16 residues. Germline-derived CDR1 and CDR2 are SQVTM and ANQGSEA. The trim removed 6 bases at V and 7 bases at J, leaving 19 bases unmatched. Here the CDR3 reads CSVHAPETGEEGEAFF. CDR3 coding DNA: TGCAGCGTCCACGCCCCAGAGACAGGGGAAGAGGGTGAAGCTTTCTTT.

This sequence joins TRBV30 and TRBJ2-3, with D possibly matching TRBD2 (5 bases). Trimming left V 0 bases short and J 0 bases short, with 10 bases between. The germline V gene encodes CDR1 GTSNPN and CDR2 SVGIG (reference sequence). The CDR3 has 15 residues. CDR3 coding DNA: TGTGCCTGGAGTGTCGGAGGCGGGAGCACAGATACGCAGTATTTT. Its protein is CAWSVGGGSTDTQYF.

The chain links TRBV5-1 to TRBJ2-5; D is unclear. Germline values: CDR1 SGHRS, CDR2 YFSETQ. This CDR3 region has 14 residues. V lost 4 bases and J 2 bases, leaving 12 bases between the germline ends. The CDR3 reads CASSRASQQETQYF. The CDR3, as DNA: TGCGCCAGCAGCCGTGCTTCACAGCAAGAGACCCAGTACTTC.

The chain combines TRBV12-3 or TRBV12-4 with TRBJ1-1; D remains ambiguous. The V and J ends lost 0 bases and 8 bases respectively, with 7 bases between them. The CDR3 is 12 residues long. The CDR3 loop is CASSLAPGEAFF. In DNA, the CDR3 is TGTGCCAGCAGTTTAGCGCCCGGGGAAGCTTTCTTT.

V usage is TRBV6-6 and J usage is TRBJ2-1; 8 nucleotides line up with TRBD1. Losses at the gene ends were 6 bases for V and 1 base for J; bases not matched to a gene: 5. CDR1 MNHNY and CDR2 SVGAGI come from the germline V gene (reference sequence). There are 15 residues in the CDR3. In DNA form, the CDR3 reads TGTGCCAGCAGCGGGACAGGCCCGTCCTACAATGAGCAGTTCTTC. It translates to CASSGTGPSYNEQFF.

The chain uses TRBV6-6 and TRBJ2-7; TRBD2 might be the D (5 bases). Trimming pared 3 bases from V and 6 bases from J, leaving 9 bases between. Per the germline V gene, CDR1 is MNHNY and CDR2 is SVGAGI (reference sequence). The CDR3 has 12 amino acids. CDR3 nucleotide sequence: TGTGCCAGCAGTTATCATCGGGGCGAGCAGTACTTC. Its translation is CASSYHRGEQYF.

The V and J genes are TRBV19 and TRBJ1-5; maybe TRBD1 (6 bases). CDR1 LNHDA and CDR2 SQIVND come from the germline V gene (reference sequence). The CDR3 is 14 residues long. The V gene lost 10 bases and the J gene lost 1 base, with 14 bases spanning the gap. The CDR3 nucleotides read TGTGCCACCAGGGCGAGGGGGAGCAATCAGCCCCAGCATTTT. Translating it yields CATRARGSNQPQHF. Supplemented by reference TRBV19 and TRBJ1-5, the full variable domain reads DGGITQSPKYLFRKEGQNVTLSCEQNLNHDAMYWYRQDPGQGLRLIYYSQIVNDFQKGDIAEGYSVSREKKESFPLTVTSAQKNPTAFYLCATRARGSNQPQHFGDGTRLSIL.

The chain couples TRBV11-2 to TRBJ2-3; 7 bases line up with TRBD1. Germline CDR1 is SGHAT and CDR2 is FQNNGV. V lost 1 base, J lost 4 bases, and 8 bases stayed unmatched. The CDR3 totals 16 residues. The CDR3 spells CASSLGNRGMADTQYF. CDR3 nucleotide sequence: TGTGCCAGCAGCTTAGGAAACAGGGGCATGGCAGATACGCAGTATTTT.

J is TRBJ2-7 and V is TRBV19; possible D gene TRBD1, 6 bases. The CDR3 covers 13 residues. Germline CDR1 LNHDA, CDR2 SQIVND (reference sequence). V lost 0 bases and J lost 6, with 9 bases in between. The CDR3 is CASSIETGREQYF. The CDR3 bases are TGTGCCAGTAGTATAGAAACAGGGCGCGAGCAGTACTTC.

As regards this clone: The sample carries other DNA sequences with the same CDR3. In DNA form, the CDR3 reads TGTGCCAGCAGACCCGGACAGGGAGGGCAGCCCCAGCATTTT. Translated: CASRPGQGGQPQHF. This chain uses TRBV28 with TRBJ1-5, with TRBD1 matching over 8 bases. V gave up 6 bases and J gave up 7 bases; unmatched junction bases: 8. There are 14 residues in the CDR3. Germline CDR1 and CDR2: MDHEN and SYDVKM.

The count of this clone is one. The chain joins TRBV5-5 to TRBJ2-7; 13 bases align to TRBD2. V gave up 0 bases and J gave up 5 bases; unmatched junction bases: 2. Germline V CDR1 and CDR2: SGHKS, YYEKEE (reference sequence). The CDR3 covers 15 residues. In nucleotides, the CDR3 is TGTGCCAGCAGCTTGGGACTAGCGGGAGGAGACGAGCAGTACTTC. Translating it yields CASSLGLAGGDEQYF. Using reference TRBV5-5 and TRBJ2-7 for the parts outside the CDR3, the full variable domain is DAGVTQSPTHLIKTRGQQVTLRCSPISGHKSVSWYQQVLGQGPQFIFQYYEKEERGRGNFPDRFSARQFPNYSSELNVNALLLGDSALYLCASSLGLAGGDEQYFGPGTRLTVT.

The chain joins TRBV11-2 to TRBJ2-5; D gene unclear. Trimming removed 5 bases at V and 2 bases at J, with 15 bases between. This CDR3 has 15 residues. Germline V gene data show CDR1 as SGHAT and CDR2 as FQNNGV. CDR3 bases: TGTGCCAGCAGCCTTTACATGCAGAATCAAGAGACCCAGTACTTC. Encoded protein: CASSLYMQNQETQYF.

J is TRBJ1-5 and V is TRBV6-1; no clear D gene. Germline loops: CDR1 MNHNS, CDR2 SASEGT. V lost 1 base and J lost 0, with 4 bases in between. This CDR3 has 14 residues. DNA of the CDR3: TGTGCCAGCAGTGAAGTCGGTAGCAATCAGCCCCAGCATTTT. Protein product: CASSEVGSNQPQHF.

The rearrangement links TRBV2 to TRBJ2-1; 7 nucleotides agree with TRBD2. This CDR3 region has 15 residues. V was pared by 6 bases and J by 2 bases, with 7 bases of the junction left unmatched. CDR1 and CDR2 (germline): SNHLY, FYNNEI. The CDR3, as DNA: TGTGCCAGCAGAGGATCGCGGGGGACCTACAATGAGCAGTTCTTC. Its translation: CASRGSRGTYNEQFF.

A single count supports this clone. CDR3: CASSLVAGQGAGANVLTF. The DNA for the CDR3 is TGTGCCAGCAGCTTAGTGGCGGGACAGGGTGCTGGGGCCAACGTCCTGACTTTC. The J gene is TRBJ2-6, the V gene TRBV11-2; TRBD1 matches at 9 bases. V trimming: 1 base; J trimming: 2 bases; junction bases outside the gene matches: 6. This CDR3 contains 18 residues. CDR1 is SGHAT, CDR2 FQNNGV, per germline.

Here the CDR3 DNA reads TGCGCCAGCAGCGGGCCTAGCGCCTACAATGAGCAGTTCTTC. The encoded protein is CASSGPSAYNEQFF. The V and J genes are TRBV5-1 and TRBJ2-1, with D tentatively TRBD2 (6 bases). Germline lookup yields CDR1 SGHRS and CDR2 YFSETQ. V gave up 4 bases and J gave up 2 bases, with 10 bases separating them. The CDR3 length is 14 residues.

The chain links TRBV19 to TRBJ1-1, with D possibly TRBD1 on 5 matching bases. Deletions cut 3 bases from V and 1 base from J, with 15 bases between. This CDR3 is 16 amino acids long. Germline lookup yields CDR1 LNHDA and CDR2 SQIVND (reference sequence). The CDR3 DNA reads TGTGCCAGTAGTATGGTGGCGGGGCGCTGGAACACTGAAGCTTTCTTT. It yields the protein CASSMVAGRWNTEAFF.

The J gene is TRBJ1-2, the V gene TRBV7-9; tentative D call: TRBD1 (5 bases). V dropped 1 base and J dropped 2 bases, with 8 bases sitting between them. There are 14 residues in the CDR3. CDR1 and CDR2 (germline): SEHNR, FQNEAQ (reference sequence). CDR3 coding DNA: TGTGCCAGCAGCTTAGGACAGATGAACTATGGCTACACCTTC. It translates to CASSLGQMNYGYTF.

The genes are TRBV4-1 and TRBJ2-4, with 8 bases identical to TRBD1. Looked up from germline, CDR1 is MGHRA and CDR2 is YSYEKL. The CDR3 is made up of 16 amino acids. The junction had 4 bases not matched to a gene; V was cut back by 1 base and J by 2 bases. The CDR3 loop reads CASSQVGQGSKNIQYF. CDR3 in DNA: TGCGCCAGCAGCCAAGTAGGACAGGGTTCCAAAAACATTCAGTACTTC.

The chain uses TRBV5-8 and TRBJ2-3; D possibly corresponds to TRBD2 (6 bases). The CDR3 loop spans 18 amino acids. Germline V gives CDR1 SGHTS, CDR2 YDEGEE. Trimming removed 3 bases at V and 1 base at J, with 21 bases between. In DNA, the CDR3 is TGTGCCAGCAGCTCGAGACTAGTTCCGGCGACTGGCACAGATACGCAGTATTTT. Its protein is CASSSRLVPATGTDTQYF.

DNA of the CDR3: TGTGCCAGCAGCTTGGGCAGGGGGCTCGGCTACACCTTC. Protein: CASSLGRGLGYTF. This chain links TRBV7-9 with TRBJ1-2, with 8 bases fitting TRBD1. Trimming at V came to 3 bases and at J to 8 bases, leaving 5 bases not matched to a gene. Germline V gives CDR1 SEHNR, CDR2 FQNEAQ (reference sequence). The CDR3 totals 13 residues.

The genes are TRBV6-5 and TRBJ1-3; TRBD1 matches at 8 bases. CDR3 length: 13 amino acids. Per the germline V gene, CDR1 is MNHEY and CDR2 is SVGAGI. The V gene end was trimmed by 5 bases and the J gene end by 4 bases; junction bases not matched to a gene: 1. CDR3 loop: CASSRDRGNTIYF. CDR3 nucleotides: TGTGCCAGCAGTAGGGACAGGGGAAACACCATATATTTT.

The V gene is TRBV2, the J gene TRBJ2-3; TRBD2 matches 11 bases. Germline V gene lookup returns CDR1 SNHLY and CDR2 FYNNEI. The CDR3 extends over 15 amino acids. V lost 7 bases and J lost 2; bases outside the gene matches: 5. The CDR3, as DNA: TGTGCCAGCAAAGGGACTAGCGGTCTCACAGATACGCAGTATTTT. Its translation: CASKGTSGLTDTQYF.

The chain employs TRBV5-4 and TRBJ2-4; maybe TRBD1 (6 bases). CDR1 and CDR2 (germline): SGHNT, YYREEE (reference sequence). The CDR3 covers 13 residues. The V end lost 2 bases, the J end lost 4 bases, and 7 bases lay between the germline ends. The CDR3 reads CASSFGQKNIQYF. CDR3 DNA: TGTGCCAGCAGCTTTGGACAGAAAAACATTCAGTACTTC.

The chain couples TRBV12-3 or TRBV12-4 to TRBJ2-7, with 9 positions matching TRBD1. V lost 6 bases, J lost 6 bases, and 6 bases stayed unmatched. CDR3 size: 13 residues. The CDR3 reads CASSWDRVSEQYF. The DNA of the CDR3 is TGTGCCAGCAGCTGGGACAGGGTCTCCGAGCAGTACTTC.

V and J are TRBV6-5 and TRBJ2-7; D gene ambiguous. The germline V gene has CDR1 MNHEY and CDR2 SVGAGI. The CDR3 sequence is 15 residues long. The germline V and J ends were trimmed by 6 bases and 7 bases, with 22 bases remaining between them. The CDR3 spells CASSLHVKSLIEQYF. The CDR3 coding sequence is TGTGCCAGCAGCTTACACGTTAAGTCCCTTATAGAGCAGTACTTC.

This chain links TRBV2 with TRBJ1-2; D is possibly TRBD1 (5 bases). Germline V gene data show CDR1 as SNHLY and CDR2 as FYNNEI. Trimming pared 5 bases from V and 4 bases from J, leaving 17 bases between. The CDR3 is 15 amino acids. CDR3 sequence (DNA): TGTGCCAGCAGTCCAAGTCACAGGAGCCTCTATGGCTACACCTTC. Protein sequence: CASSPSHRSLYGYTF.

The V gene is TRBV5-1, the J gene TRBJ2-1; TRBD2 matches 7 bases. Trimming at V came to 5 bases and at J to 8 bases, leaving 10 bases not matched to a gene. Germline V CDR1 and CDR2: SGHRS, YFSETQ. There are 14 residues in the CDR3. The CDR3 sequence: CASSVSAGRDEQFF. In DNA form, the CDR3 reads TGCGCCAGCAGTGTGAGTGCGGGGAGGGATGAGCAGTTCTTC.

The chain carries TRBV12-3 or TRBV12-4 and TRBJ2-5; tentative D call: TRBD2 (6 bases). With 3 bases removed from V and 9 bases from J, the gap between germline ends came to 14 bases. This CDR3 is built from 13 residues. In DNA, the CDR3 is TGTGCCAGCAGTTTCCAGCGGGTCACGGCCCAGTACTTC. Its translation: CASSFQRVTAQYF.

V usage is TRBV29-1 and J usage is TRBJ2-5, with 10 nucleotides matching TRBD2. Germline V lookup: CDR1 SQVTM, CDR2 ANQGSEA. V dropped 4 bases and J dropped 2; count of bases not matched to a gene: 7. The CDR3 sequence is 15 residues long. In DNA form, the CDR3 reads TGCAGCGTTGCGTCTAGCGGGAGTCCACAAGAGACCCAGTACTTC. As protein: CSVASSGSPQETQYF.

Regarding this clone: Relative to the germline gene, one junction end is altered; a read error may explain this. This chain joins TRBV7-7 and TRBJ2-1, with D uncertain. Germline V CDR1 and CDR2: SSHAT, FNYEAQ (reference sequence). The CDR3 is 14 residues long. CDR3 coding DNA: TGTGCTAGCAGCTTAGACCCGGCGGACAATGAGCAGTTCTTC. It encodes CASSLDPADNEQFF.